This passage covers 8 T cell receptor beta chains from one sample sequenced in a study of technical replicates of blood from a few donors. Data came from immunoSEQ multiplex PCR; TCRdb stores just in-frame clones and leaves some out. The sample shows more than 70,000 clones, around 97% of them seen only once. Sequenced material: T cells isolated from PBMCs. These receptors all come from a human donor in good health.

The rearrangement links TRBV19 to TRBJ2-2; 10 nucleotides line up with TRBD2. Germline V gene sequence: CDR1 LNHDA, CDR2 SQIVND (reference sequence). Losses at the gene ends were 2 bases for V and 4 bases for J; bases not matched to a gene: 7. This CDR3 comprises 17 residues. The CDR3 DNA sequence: TGTGCCAGTAGTATATCAGGGCTAGCGGGGGTCACCGGGGAGCTGTTTTTT. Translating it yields CASSISGLAGVTGELFF. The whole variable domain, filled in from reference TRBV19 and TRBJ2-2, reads DGGITQSPKYLFRKEGQNVTLSCEQNLNHDAMYWYRQDPGQGLRLIYYSQIVNDFQKGDIAEGYSVSREKKESFPLTVTSAQKNPTAFYLCASSISGLAGVTGELFFGEGSRLTVL.

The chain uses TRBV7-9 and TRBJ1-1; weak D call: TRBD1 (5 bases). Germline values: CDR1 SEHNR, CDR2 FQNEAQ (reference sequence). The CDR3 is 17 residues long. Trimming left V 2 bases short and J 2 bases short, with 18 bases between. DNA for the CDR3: TGTGCCAGCAGCTTAATGGGGCAGGGTTCGTTTAACACTGAAGCTTTCTTT. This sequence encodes CASSLMGQGSFNTEAFF.

DNA for the CDR3: TGTGCCAGCAGCTCTAGCGGGAGGGCCTCAGATACGCAGTATTTT. Translation gives CASSSSGRASDTQYF. The V gene is TRBV5-8, the J gene TRBJ2-3; 12 bases fit TRBD2. The CDR3 loop spans 15 amino acids. The germline CDR1 and CDR2 sequences are SGHTS and YDEGEE. V was pared by 3 bases and J by 4 bases, with 3 bases of the junction left unmatched.

The CDR3 bases are TGTGCCAGCAGTCAAGGACAGGAACAGCCCCAGCATTTT. Amino acid sequence: CASSQGQEQPQHF. The genes are TRBV6-5 and TRBJ1-5; 7 bases match TRBD1. This CDR3 comprises 13 residues. CDR1 and CDR2 (germline): MNHEY, SVGAGI. The V and J ends lost 5 bases and 7 bases, in that order; junction bases with no gene match: 5.

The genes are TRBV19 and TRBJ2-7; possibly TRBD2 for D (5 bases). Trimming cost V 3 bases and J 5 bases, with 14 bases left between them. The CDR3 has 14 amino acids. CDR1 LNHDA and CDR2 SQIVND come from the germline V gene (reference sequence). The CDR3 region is CASSIPGGQHEQYF. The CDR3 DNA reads TGTGCCAGTAGTATTCCCGGCGGGCAGCACGAGCAGTACTTC.

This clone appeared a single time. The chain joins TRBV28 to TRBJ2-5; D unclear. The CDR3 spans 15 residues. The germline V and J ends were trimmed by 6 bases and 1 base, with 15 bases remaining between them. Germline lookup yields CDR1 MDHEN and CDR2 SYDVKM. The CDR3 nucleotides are TGTGCCAGCAGCTCCACCACACTACTCCAAGAGACCCAGTACTTC. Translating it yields CASSSTTLLQETQYF.

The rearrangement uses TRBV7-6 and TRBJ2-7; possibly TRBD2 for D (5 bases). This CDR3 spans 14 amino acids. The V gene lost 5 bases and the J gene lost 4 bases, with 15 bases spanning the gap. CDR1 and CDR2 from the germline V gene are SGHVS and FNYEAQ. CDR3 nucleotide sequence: TGTGCCAGCAGCCCAGAGGGCCAAAGGTACGAGCAGTACTTC. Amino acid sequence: CASSPEGQRYEQYF.

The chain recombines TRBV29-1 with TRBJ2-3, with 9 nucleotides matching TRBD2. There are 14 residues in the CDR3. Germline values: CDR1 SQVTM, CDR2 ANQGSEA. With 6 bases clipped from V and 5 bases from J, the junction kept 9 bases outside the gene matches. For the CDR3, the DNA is TGCAGCGTGACGTCTGGCGGGGGGGGAGATACGCAGTATTTT. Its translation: CSVTSGGGGDTQYF.